Reported below is one T cell receptor beta chain. Its antigen has not been determined. No qualities accompany the bases; no much larger clone lies one base away. This record comes from a study of T-cell reconstitution after alpha-beta-depleted transplantation in children (dated by TCRdb to about 2016). About the study as a whole: Using TCR repertoire profiling, the study followed T-cell immune reconstitution in a quantitative way in children after TCRalphabeta/CD19-depleted allogeneic hematopoietic cell transplantation.

Libraries were built with PCR. This sample was sequenced with an Illumina HiSeq 2500. TCR libraries were prepared with molecular barcoding, using unique molecular identifiers to normalize TCRbeta repertoire quantification. TCRdb reprocessing: public reads trimmed at Q25 with fastp, clones called with MiXCR, in-frame beta chains kept. Rows are unified per CDR3 protein, each entry keeping the most common DNA and genes. Counted in this sample were about 480,000 distinct CDR3 sequences; around 12% of them appeared once. Of the sample, about 5.6% falls within the top ten clones. The germline V gene (reference sequence) provides CDR1 GTSNPN and CDR2 SVGIG. Trimming takes 2 bases from V and 0 bases from J, and the germline ends sit 13 bases apart. Spanning cysteine to phenylalanine, the CDR3 consists of 15 amino acids. The CDR3 DNA has 45 bases and is translated from base 1.

This sequence originates from a human donor who donated a stem cell graft to a child with combined immunodeficiency. Material: PBMCs from the stem cell graft donor, obtained from the stem cell graft. Rearrangement joined TRBV30 to TRBJ1-2, with TRBD1 perhaps the D gene, on 5 matching bases. The bases read TGTGCCTGGAGTCCTGGGGACGGTACTAACTATGGCTACACCTTC. Its protein is CAWSPGDGTNYGYTF.